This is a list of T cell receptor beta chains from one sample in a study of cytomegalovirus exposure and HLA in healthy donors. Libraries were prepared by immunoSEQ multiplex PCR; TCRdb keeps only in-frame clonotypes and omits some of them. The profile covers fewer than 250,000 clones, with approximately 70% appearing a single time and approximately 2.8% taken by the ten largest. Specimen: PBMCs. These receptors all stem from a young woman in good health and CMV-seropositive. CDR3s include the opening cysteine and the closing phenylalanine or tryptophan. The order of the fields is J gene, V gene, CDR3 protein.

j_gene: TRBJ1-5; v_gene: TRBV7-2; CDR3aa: CASSLRIGRGGNQPQHF
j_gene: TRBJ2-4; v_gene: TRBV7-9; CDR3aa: CASSLQANLAKNIQYF
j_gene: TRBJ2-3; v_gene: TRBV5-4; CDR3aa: CASSGGLWTDTQYF
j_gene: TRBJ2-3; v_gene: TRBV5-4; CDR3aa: CASSPGLKSTDTQYF
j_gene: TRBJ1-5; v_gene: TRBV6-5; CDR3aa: CASRRGGGQPQHF
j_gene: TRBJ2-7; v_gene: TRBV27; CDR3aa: CASSFTGAARTYEQYF
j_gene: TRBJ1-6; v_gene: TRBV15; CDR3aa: CATSSSLEGSPLHF
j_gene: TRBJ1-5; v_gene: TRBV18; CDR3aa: CASSPNSNQPQHF
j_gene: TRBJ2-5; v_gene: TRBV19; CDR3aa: CASSIGLAGKQETQYF
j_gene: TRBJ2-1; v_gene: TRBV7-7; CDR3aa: CASSLERSASGSRYNEQFF